This T cell receptor beta chain was recovered during a study of cytomegalovirus exposure and HLA in healthy donors. The sample holds a few counts of this clone. Both 60 Vbeta primers and 13 Jbeta primers went into the PCR. TCRdb keeps only in-frame clones here, not all; method: immunoSEQ multiplex PCR. The data hold about 130,000 clones, with over 15% observed a single time. The CDR3 consists of 14 residues. Looked up from germline, CDR1 is GTSNPN and CDR2 is SVGIG (reference sequence). Trimming took 1 base from V and 3 from J, leaving 10 bases between them. This clonotype was sampled from a female donor in good health and CMV-seropositive. The chain joins TRBV30 to TRBJ1-5; D possibly corresponds to TRBD1 (5 bases). The sample was PBMCs. CDR3 region: CAWSGGRDNQPQHF. In nucleotides, the CDR3 is TGTGCCTGGAGTGGCGGCAGGGACAATCAGCCCCAGCATTTT.